The TCR beta chain under discussion was sequenced for a study of shared clonotypes between healthy human individuals. Study conclusions and caveats: The low donor count limited represented genetic and exposure-history diversity. Blood was the only sampled material, and tissue repertoires likely differ. Shared clonotypes across all four donors exceeded non-shared ones in generation probability.

Remarks on this clone: Its antigen is not known.

Only in-frame clones appear in the TCRdb table, and some are missing; sequencing was by immunoSEQ multiplex PCR. Counted here are 850,000 to 1,100,000 clones, about 80% occurring once; the ten biggest clones make up about 0.94%. The V gene's germline CDR1 is SGHTA and CDR2 FQGNSA. Trimming left V 5 bases short and J 4 bases short, with 11 bases between. The CDR3 runs to 13 residues. The chain is built from TRBV7-2 and TRBJ1-2; D is undetermined. This clonotype originated in a man aged 18-30 years in good health. Some clones in this sample may be carry-over from other donors' samples. Sequencing was done on a sample of memory CD4+ T cells from PBMCs. Indicated subset: CD45RA-negative fraction. As DNA, the CDR3 is TGTGCCAGCAGCCAGTCTGCTGGCTATGGCTACACCTTC. Its translation: CASSQSAGYGYTF.